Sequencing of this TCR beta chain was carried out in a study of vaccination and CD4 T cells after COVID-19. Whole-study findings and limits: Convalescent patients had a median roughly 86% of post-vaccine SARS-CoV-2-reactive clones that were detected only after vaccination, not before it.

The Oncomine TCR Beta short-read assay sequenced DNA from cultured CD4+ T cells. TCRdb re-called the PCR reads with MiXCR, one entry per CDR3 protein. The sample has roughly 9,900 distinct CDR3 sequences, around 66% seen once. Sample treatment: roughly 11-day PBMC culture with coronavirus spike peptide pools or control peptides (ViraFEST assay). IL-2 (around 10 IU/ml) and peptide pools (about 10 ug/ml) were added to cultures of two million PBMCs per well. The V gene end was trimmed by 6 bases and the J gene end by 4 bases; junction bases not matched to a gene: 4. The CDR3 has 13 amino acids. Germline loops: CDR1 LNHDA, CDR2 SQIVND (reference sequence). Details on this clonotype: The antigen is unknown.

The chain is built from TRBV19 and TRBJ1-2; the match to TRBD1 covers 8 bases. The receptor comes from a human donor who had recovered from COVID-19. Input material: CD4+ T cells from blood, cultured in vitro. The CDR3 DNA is TGTGCCAGTAGCTTAGACAGGGGCTATGGCTACACCTTC. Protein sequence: CASSLDRGYGYTF.